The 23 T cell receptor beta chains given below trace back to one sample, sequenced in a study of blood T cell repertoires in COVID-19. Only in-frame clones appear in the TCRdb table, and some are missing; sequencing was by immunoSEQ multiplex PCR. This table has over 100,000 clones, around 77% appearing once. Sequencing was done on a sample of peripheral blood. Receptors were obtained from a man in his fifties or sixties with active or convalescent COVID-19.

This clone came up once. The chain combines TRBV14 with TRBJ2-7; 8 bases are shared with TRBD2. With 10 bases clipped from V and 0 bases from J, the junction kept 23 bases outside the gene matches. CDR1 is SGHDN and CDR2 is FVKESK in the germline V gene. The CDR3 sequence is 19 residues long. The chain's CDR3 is CATPEVWENSGTSSYEQYF. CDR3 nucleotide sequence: TGTGCCACACCTGAGGTGTGGGAGAATAGCGGGACCAGCTCCTACGAGCAGTACTTC.

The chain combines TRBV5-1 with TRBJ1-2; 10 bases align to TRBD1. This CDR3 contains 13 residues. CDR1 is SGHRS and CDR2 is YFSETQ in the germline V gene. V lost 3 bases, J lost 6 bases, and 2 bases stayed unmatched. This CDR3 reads CASSSGQGNGYTF. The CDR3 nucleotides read TGCGCCAGCAGCTCGGGACAGGGGAATGGCTACACCTTC.

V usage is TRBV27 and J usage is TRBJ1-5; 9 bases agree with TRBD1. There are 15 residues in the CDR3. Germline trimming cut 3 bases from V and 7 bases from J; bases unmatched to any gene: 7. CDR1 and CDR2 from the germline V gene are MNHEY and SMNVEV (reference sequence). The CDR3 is CASSFGTGPGQPQHF. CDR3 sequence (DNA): TGTGCCAGCAGTTTCGGGACAGGGCCGGGGCAGCCCCAGCATTTT.

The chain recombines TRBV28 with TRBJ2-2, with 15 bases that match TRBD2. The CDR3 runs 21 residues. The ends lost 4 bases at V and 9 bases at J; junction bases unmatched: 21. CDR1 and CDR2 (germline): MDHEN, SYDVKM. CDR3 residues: CASSSLRVGERTSGRARELFF. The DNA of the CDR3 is TGTGCCAGCAGTTCCCTCAGGGTGGGGGAAAGGACTAGCGGGAGGGCCCGGGAGCTGTTTTTT.

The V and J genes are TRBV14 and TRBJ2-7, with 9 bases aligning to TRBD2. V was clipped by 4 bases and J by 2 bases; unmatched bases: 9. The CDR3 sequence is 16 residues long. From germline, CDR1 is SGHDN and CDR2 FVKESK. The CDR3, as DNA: TGTGCCAGCAGCCCCTCCCAGCGGGAGGCCCCCTACGAGCAGTACTTC. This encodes CASSPSQREAPYEQYF. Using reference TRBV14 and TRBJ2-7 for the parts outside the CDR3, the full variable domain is EAGVTQFPSHSVIEKGQTVTLRCDPISGHDNLYWYRRVMGKEIKFLLHFVKESKQDESGMPNNRFLAERTGGTYSTLKVQPAELEDSGVYFCASSPSQREAPYEQYFGPGTRLTVT.

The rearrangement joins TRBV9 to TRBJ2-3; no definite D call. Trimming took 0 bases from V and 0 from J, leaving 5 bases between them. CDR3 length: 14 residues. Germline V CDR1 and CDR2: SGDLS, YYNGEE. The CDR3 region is CASSVDSSTDTQYF. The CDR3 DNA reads TGTGCCAGCAGCGTAGACTCTAGCACAGATACGCAGTATTTT.

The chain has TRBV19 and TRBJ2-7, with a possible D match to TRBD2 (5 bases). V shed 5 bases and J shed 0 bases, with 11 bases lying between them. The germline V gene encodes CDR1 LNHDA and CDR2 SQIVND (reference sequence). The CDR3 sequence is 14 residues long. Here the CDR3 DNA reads TGTGCCAGTAGTGGCGGGTCGATCTCCTACGAGCAGTACTTC. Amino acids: CASSGGSISYEQYF.

CDR3 bases: TGTGCCAGCAGCAGGGGGTCCTGGGACCTAGAGACCCAGTACTTC. Protein sequence: CASSRGSWDLETQYF. The chain carries TRBV7-3 and TRBJ2-5, with D possibly being TRBD1 (6 bases). This CDR3 region has 15 residues. V shed 5 bases and J shed 4 bases, with 17 bases lying between them. Germline CDR1 reads SGHTA; CDR2 reads FQGTGA.

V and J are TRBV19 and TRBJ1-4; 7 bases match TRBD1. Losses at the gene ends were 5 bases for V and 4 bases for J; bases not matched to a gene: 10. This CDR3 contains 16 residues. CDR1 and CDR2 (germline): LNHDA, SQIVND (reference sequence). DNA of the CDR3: TGTGCCAGTAGTCCCACCCGGGACAGCCTTAATGAAAAACTGTTTTTT. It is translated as CASSPTRDSLNEKLFF.

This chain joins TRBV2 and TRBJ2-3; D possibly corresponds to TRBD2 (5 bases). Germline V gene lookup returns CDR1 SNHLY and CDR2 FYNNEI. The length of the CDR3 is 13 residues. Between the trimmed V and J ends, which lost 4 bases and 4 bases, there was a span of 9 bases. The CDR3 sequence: CASSGRGPDTQYF. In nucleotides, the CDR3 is TGTGCCAGCAGTGGGAGAGGGCCAGATACGCAGTATTTT.

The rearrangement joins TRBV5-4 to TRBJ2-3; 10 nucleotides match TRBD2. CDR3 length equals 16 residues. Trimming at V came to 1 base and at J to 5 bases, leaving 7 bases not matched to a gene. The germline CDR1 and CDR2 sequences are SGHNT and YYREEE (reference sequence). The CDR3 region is CASSLPLAGVGDTQYF. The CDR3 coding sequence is TGTGCCAGCAGCTTGCCCCTAGCGGGAGTGGGAGATACGCAGTATTTT.

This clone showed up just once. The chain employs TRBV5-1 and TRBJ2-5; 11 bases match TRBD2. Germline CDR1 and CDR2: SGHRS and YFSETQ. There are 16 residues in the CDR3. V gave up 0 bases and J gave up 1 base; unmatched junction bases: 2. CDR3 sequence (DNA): TGCGCCAGCAGCTTGGTACTAGCGGGAGTCCAAGAGACCCAGTACTTC. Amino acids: CASSLVLAGVQETQYF. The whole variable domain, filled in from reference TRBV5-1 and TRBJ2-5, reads KAGVTQTPRYLIKTRGQQVTLSCSPISGHRSVSWYQQTPGQGLQFLFEYFSETQRNKGNFPGRFSGRQFSNSRSEMNVSTLELGDSALYLCASSLVLAGVQETQYFGPGTRLLVL.

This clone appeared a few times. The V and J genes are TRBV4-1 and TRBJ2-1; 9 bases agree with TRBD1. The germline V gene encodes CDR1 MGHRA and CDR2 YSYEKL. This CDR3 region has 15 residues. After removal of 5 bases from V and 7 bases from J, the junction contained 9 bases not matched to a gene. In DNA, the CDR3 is TGCGCCAGCAGCTCCCGGGACAGGGAAGGGAATGAGCAGTTCTTC. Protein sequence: CASSSRDREGNEQFF.

CDR3 loop: CASSFTRDIPSKGYTF. The DNA for the CDR3 is TGTGCCAGCAGCTTCACCAGGGACATCCCCTCCAAGGGCTACACCTTC. The rearrangement links TRBV5-4 to TRBJ1-2, with D possibly being TRBD1 (6 bases). Germline V lookup: CDR1 SGHNT, CDR2 YYREEE (reference sequence). Trimming left V 2 bases short and J 8 bases short, with 22 bases between. The CDR3 has 16 amino acids.

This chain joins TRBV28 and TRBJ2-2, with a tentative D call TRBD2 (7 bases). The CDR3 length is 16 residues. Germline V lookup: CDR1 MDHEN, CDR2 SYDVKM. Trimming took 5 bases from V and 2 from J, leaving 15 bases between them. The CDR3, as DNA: TGTGCCAGCAGTCCCTTGGGGGGGCGAAACACCGGGGAGCTGTTTTTT. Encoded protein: CASSPLGGRNTGELFF.

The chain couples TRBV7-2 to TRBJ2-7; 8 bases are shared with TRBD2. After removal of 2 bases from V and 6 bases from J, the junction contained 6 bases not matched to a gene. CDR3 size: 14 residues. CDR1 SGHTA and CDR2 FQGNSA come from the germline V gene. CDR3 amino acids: CASSLRREVREQYF. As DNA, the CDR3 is TGTGCCAGCAGCTTACGGCGGGAGGTTCGCGAGCAGTACTTC.

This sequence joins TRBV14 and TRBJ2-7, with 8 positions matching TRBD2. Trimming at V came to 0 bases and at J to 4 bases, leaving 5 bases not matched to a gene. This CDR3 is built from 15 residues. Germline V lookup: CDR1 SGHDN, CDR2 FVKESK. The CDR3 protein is CASSQDLSGSYEQYF. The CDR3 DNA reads TGTGCCAGCAGCCAAGATTTAAGCGGGAGTTACGAGCAGTACTTC. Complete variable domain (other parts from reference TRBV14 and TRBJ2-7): EAGVTQFPSHSVIEKGQTVTLRCDPISGHDNLYWYRRVMGKEIKFLLHFVKESKQDESGMPNNRFLAERTGGTYSTLKVQPAELEDSGVYFCASSQDLSGSYEQYFGPGTRLTVT.

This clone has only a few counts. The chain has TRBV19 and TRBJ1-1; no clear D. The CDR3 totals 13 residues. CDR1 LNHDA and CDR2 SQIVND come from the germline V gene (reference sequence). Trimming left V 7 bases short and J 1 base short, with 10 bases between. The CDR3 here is CASTPEKNTEAFF. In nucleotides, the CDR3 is TGTGCCAGTACCCCTGAGAAGAACACTGAAGCTTTCTTT.

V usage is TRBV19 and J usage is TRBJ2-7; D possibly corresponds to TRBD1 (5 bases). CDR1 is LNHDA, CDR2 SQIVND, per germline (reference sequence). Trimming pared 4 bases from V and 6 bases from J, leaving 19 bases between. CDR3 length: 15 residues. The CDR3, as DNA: TGTGCCAGTAGTACGAGAGACAGCCGAGGATTCGAGCAGTACTTC. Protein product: CASSTRDSRGFEQYF.

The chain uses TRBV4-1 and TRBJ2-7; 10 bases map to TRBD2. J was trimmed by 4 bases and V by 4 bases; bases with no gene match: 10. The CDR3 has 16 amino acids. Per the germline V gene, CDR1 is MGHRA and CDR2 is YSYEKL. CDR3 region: CASSPRGAGGGYEQYF. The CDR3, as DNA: TGCGCCAGCAGCCCCCGCGGAGCGGGAGGGGGTTACGAGCAGTACTTC.

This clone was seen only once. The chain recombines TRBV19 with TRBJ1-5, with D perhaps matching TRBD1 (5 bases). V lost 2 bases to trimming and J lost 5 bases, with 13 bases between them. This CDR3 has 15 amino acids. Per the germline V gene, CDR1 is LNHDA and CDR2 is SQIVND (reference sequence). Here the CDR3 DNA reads TGTGCCAGTAGTATATGGCGGGGGTCGGATCAGCCCCAGCATTTT. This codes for CASSIWRGSDQPQHF.

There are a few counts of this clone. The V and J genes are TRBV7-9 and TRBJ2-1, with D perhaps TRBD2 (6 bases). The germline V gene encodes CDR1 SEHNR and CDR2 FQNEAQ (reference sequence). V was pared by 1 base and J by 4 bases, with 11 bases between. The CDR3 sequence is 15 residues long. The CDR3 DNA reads TGTGCCAGCAGCTTAGGGAGCGGGCGATACAATGAGCAGTTCTTC. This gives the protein CASSLGSGRYNEQFF. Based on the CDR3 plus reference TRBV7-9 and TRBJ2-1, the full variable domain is DTGVSQNPRHKITKRGQNVTFRCDPISEHNRLYWYRQTLGQGPEFLTYFQNEAQLEKSRLLSDRFSAERPKGSFSTLEIQRTEQGDSAMYLCASSLGSGRYNEQFFGPGTRLTVL.

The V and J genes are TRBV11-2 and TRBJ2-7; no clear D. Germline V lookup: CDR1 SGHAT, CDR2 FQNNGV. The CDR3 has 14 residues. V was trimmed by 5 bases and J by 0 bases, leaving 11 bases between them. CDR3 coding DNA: TGTGCCAGCAGCAGGAACGCAGGCTCCTACGAGCAGTACTTC. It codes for CASSRNAGSYEQYF.